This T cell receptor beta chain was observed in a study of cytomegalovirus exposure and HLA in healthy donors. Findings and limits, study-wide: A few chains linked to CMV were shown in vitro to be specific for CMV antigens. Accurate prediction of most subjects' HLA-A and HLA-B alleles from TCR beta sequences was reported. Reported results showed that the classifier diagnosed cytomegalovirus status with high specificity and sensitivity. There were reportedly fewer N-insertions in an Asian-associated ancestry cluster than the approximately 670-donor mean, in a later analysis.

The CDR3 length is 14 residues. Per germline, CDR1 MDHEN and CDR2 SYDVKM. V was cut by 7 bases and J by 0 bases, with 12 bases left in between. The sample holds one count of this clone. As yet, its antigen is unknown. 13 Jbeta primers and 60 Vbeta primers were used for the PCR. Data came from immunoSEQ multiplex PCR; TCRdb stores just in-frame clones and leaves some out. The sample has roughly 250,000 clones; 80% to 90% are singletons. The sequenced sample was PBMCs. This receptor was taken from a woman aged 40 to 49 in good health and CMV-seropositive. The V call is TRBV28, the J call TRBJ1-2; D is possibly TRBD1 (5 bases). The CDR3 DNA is TGTGCCAGCACCCTCCGGGGGGCTAACTATGGCTACACCTTC. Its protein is CASTLRGANYGYTF.